This TCR beta chain was retrieved from a study of T cell changes during pregnancy in multiple sclerosis. On this clone itself: One end of the junction varies from germline; a read error may be responsible.

Profiled with immunoSEQ multiplex PCR; TCRdb holds only in-frame clones, not every one. Of about 100,000 clones listed, almost 95% are singletons. The CDR3 spans 13 residues. Germline loops: CDR1 MNHNY, CDR2 SVGAGI (reference sequence). The sample here was peripheral blood, taken before pregnancy. This TCR derives from a female donor with multiple sclerosis, enrolled in a pregnancy study. The chain links TRBV6-6 to TRBJ1-2, with unresolved D. CDR3 DNA: TGTGCCAGCAGTTACGACCTGGACTACGGCTACACCTTC. Encoded protein: CASSYDLDYGYTF.